The rows below give T cell receptor beta chains drawn from one sample of a study of Graves' ophthalmopathy and Graves' hyperthyroidism. TCRdb independently ran MiXCR on the multiplex PCR reads; one entry per CDR3 protein. The sample records 650,000 to 800,000 distinct CDR3 sequences, more than 40% being singletons. Sequencing used peripheral blood. The receptors come from an adult man with Graves' ophthalmopathy. The CDR3 runs from the conserved cysteine through the conserved F or W.

v_call	j_call	cdr3_length	cdr3_aa
TRBV4-3	TRBJ2-5	16	CASSRSGTSGEVTQYF
TRBV10-3	TRBJ2-7	10	CAISSGEQYF
TRBV6-5	TRBJ2-7	15	CASSYTPGTAYEQYF
TRBV9	TRBJ1-1	14	CASSVAGDLTEAFF
TRBV12-3/TRBV12-4	TRBJ2-7	14	CASSTRGHSYEQYF
TRBV7-2	TRBJ1-6	15	CASSFSGTGLSPLHF
TRBV3-1	TRBJ1-3	15	CASSQAGQGHARAYF
TRBV5-1	TRBJ2-2	18	CASSPEGGHIPGTGELFF
TRBV12-3/TRBV12-4	TRBJ1-1	17	CASSPGPAGTGGTEAFF
TRBV7-9	TRBJ2-5	14	CASSLRTGGETQYF
TRBV7-9	-	15	CASSLRAGGLYEQYF
TRBV25-1	TRBJ2-3	16	CASSSLATSWADTQYF
TRBV7-2	TRBJ2-5	16	CASSLKAGGDQETQYF
TRBV27	TRBJ2-7	14	CASKPGGWDYEQYF
TRBV25-1	TRBJ2-2	13	CASVEEGTGELFF
TRBV7-8	TRBJ2-2	17	CASSPFRGGRYTGELFF
TRBV12-5	TRBJ1-5	11	CASGLHQPQHF
TRBV25-1	TRBJ1-2	16	CASSEGDRQPTYGYTF
TRBV7-9	TRBJ1-2	14	CASSKEGRVDGYTF
TRBV30	TRBJ1-2	12	CAWSGSSYGYTF
TRBV10-3	TRBJ1-2	12	CASRGTGERYTF
TRBV19	TRBJ1-2	13	CASRGGQDYGYTF
TRBV2	TRBJ2-2	16	CASSDGRVVLTGELFF
TRBV5-1	TRBJ2-7	16	CASSLDSARLSYEQYF
TRBV6-6	TRBJ1-1	14	CAGTADRGNTEAFF
TRBV19	TRBJ2-5	16	CASSILVAGGEETQYF
TRBV6-1	TRBJ1-5	13	CASSSGGAEAQHF
TRBV7-8	TRBJ1-3	16	CASSLIPGQGIDTIYF
TRBV5-1	TRBJ1-2	14	CASSLTGGNYGYTF
TRBV2	TRBJ1-2	12	CASRRKGEGNTF
TRBV10-3	TRBJ1-2	13	CASSLETVYGYTF
TRBV14	TRBJ2-5	16	CASSQDWAGVSETQYF
TRBV10-3	TRBJ1-1	14	CAISEDPINSEAFF
TRBV19	TRBJ2-7	15	CASSLTGTANYEQYF
TRBV19	TRBJ1-3	15	CASQRDKRSGNTIYF
TRBV5-1	TRBJ1-1	14	CASSSRGSDTEAFF
TRBV7-9	TRBJ2-5	13	CASSHGSDNGQYF
TRBV6-1	TRBJ1-1	13	CASSESAYTEAFF
TRBV25-1	TRBJ1-4	15	CASSPGGGDGEKLFF
TRBV19	TRBJ1-2	13	CASSAPGRYGYTF
TRBV19	TRBJ1-5	12	CASSGATQPQHF